Below, 23 T cell receptor beta chains from the same sample are listed, as sequenced in a study of Ad26.COV2.S vaccination and SARS-CoV-2 variants. Data came from immunoSEQ multiplex PCR; TCRdb stores just in-frame clones and leaves some out. The sample lists 350,000 to 500,000 clones, about 88% seen once, with around 2.5% in the top ten. Treatment indicated: 15 to 20 received Ad26.COV2.S at low or high dose, single or two shots; about 5 received placebo; per-sample allocation not given. Day 63 following the first vaccine or placebo injection was when the samples were taken. The sequences come from peripheral blood, collected in a trial of Ad26.COV2.S vaccine versus placebo. The receptors come from a person aged 18-65 years who received the Ad26.COV2.S COVID-19 vaccine or a placebo.

This chain connects TRBV14 to TRBJ1-1; D is possibly TRBD1 (5 bases). The CDR3 runs to 14 residues. V lost 5 bases and J lost 10, with 20 bases in between. The germline V gene encodes CDR1 SGHDN and CDR2 FVKESK. CDR3: CASSGSEPGGLAFF. The DNA of the CDR3 is TGTGCCAGCAGCGGTTCTGAGCCGGGGGGTCTAGCTTTCTTT.

This chain uses TRBV27 with TRBJ1-2, with D hard to call. Germline V gives CDR1 MNHEY, CDR2 SMNVEV (reference sequence). Trimming removed 5 bases from V and 2 bases from J, with 3 bases in between. The CDR3 runs to 11 residues. As DNA, the CDR3 is TGTGCCAGCAGTGTCAACTATGGCTACACCTTC. Encoded protein: CASSVNYGYTF.

The rearrangement joins TRBV19 to TRBJ1-5, with 7 bases aligning to TRBD1. Trimming took 5 bases from V and 5 from J; bases not matched to a gene: 9. CDR3 length: 15 amino acids. CDR1 LNHDA and CDR2 SQIVND come from the germline V gene (reference sequence). CDR3 residues: CASSALDRRDQPQHF. The DNA for the CDR3 is TGTGCCAGTAGTGCCCTGGACAGGCGAGATCAGCCCCAGCATTTT.

This sequence joins TRBV7-9 and TRBJ1-1, with D unresolved. V was cut by 1 base and J by 5 bases, with 8 bases left in between. Germline lookup yields CDR1 SEHNR and CDR2 FQNEAQ (reference sequence). The CDR3 contains 13 residues. CDR3 in DNA: TGTGCCAGCAGCTTAGTGGGGAGGACTGAAGCTTTCTTT. This sequence encodes CASSLVGRTEAFF.

The chain recombines TRBV18 with TRBJ2-2; 8 nucleotides align to TRBD1. This CDR3 spans 15 amino acids. V trimming: 0 bases; J trimming: 6 bases; junction bases outside the gene matches: 3. CDR1 is KGHSH and CDR2 is LQKENI in the germline V gene. CDR3 sequence reads: CASSPPTGAAGELFF. DNA for the CDR3: TGTGCCAGCTCACCACCGACAGGGGCCGCCGGGGAGCTGTTTTTT. The full variable domain, completed using reference TRBV18 and TRBJ2-2, is NAGVMQNPRHLVRRRGQEARLRCSPMKGHSHVYWYRQLPEEGLKFMVYLQKENIIDESGMPKERFSAEFPKEGPSILRIQQVVRGDSAAYFCASSPPTGAAGELFFGEGSRLTVL.

The rearrangement links TRBV11-2 to TRBJ2-7; no firm D call. Trimming took off 1 base at V and 2 bases at J, with 12 bases between the two ends. The CDR3 length is 15 residues. Germline CDR1 is SGHAT and CDR2 is FQNNGV. This chain's CDR3 is CASSLVAISTYEQYF. CDR3 in DNA: TGTGCCAGCAGCTTAGTCGCCATATCAACCTACGAGCAGTACTTC.

This rearrangement joins TRBV15 to TRBJ2-3; 8 bases are shared with TRBD1. V lost 2 bases and J lost 0; bases outside the gene matches: 1. The CDR3 sequence is 15 residues long. Per germline, CDR1 LNHNV and CDR2 YYDKDF (reference sequence). The CDR3 DNA sequence: TGTGCCACCAGCAGACGGACAGGGAGCACAGATACGCAGTATTTT. Translated, it gives CATSRRTGSTDTQYF.

V is TRBV6-6 and J is TRBJ2-7; no firm D call. This CDR3 comprises 15 residues. Germline V CDR1 and CDR2: MNHNY, SVGAGI (reference sequence). The V and J ends lost 8 bases and 2 bases respectively, with 19 bases between them. The CDR3 protein is CASVADQAMTYEQYV. Here the CDR3 DNA reads TGTGCCAGCGTGGCAGACCAAGCGATGACCTACGAGCAGTACGTC.

CDR3 region: CSVSSSGYTF. CDR3 bases: TGCAGCGTTAGTTCGAGTGGCTACACCTTC. The chain joins TRBV29-1 to TRBJ1-2; D gene ambiguous. V lost 5 bases and J lost 7, with 8 bases in between. This CDR3 spans 10 amino acids. The germline V gene encodes CDR1 SQVTM and CDR2 ANQGSEA.

The gene calls are TRBV9 and TRBJ1-4; no clear D. Germline assignment: CDR1 SGDLS and CDR2 YYNGEE. This CDR3 comprises 19 residues. V was shortened by 4 bases and J by 4 bases, with 26 bases between the two germline ends. The CDR3 protein is CASSFPPSRASSNNEKLFF. CDR3 in DNA: TGTGCCAGCAGCTTCCCCCCGTCCCGGGCAAGCTCGAATAATGAAAAACTGTTTTTT.

V usage is TRBV5-1 and J usage is TRBJ2-3; 10 positions agree with TRBD1. The germline V gene encodes CDR1 SGHRS and CDR2 YFSETQ. The V and J ends lost 0 bases and 4 bases, in that order; junction bases with no gene match: 5. This CDR3 is built from 16 residues. The CDR3 region is CASSLERQGASDTQYF. In DNA form, the CDR3 reads TGCGCCAGCAGCTTGGAGAGACAGGGGGCATCAGATACGCAGTATTTT.

The chain recombines TRBV19 with TRBJ2-2, with D possibly matching TRBD1 (6 bases). Germline lookup yields CDR1 LNHDA and CDR2 SQIVND (reference sequence). The CDR3 contains 15 residues. The V end was cut by 5 bases, the J end by 6 bases, with 16 bases between. CDR3 sequence (DNA): TGTGCCAGTAGTTTGTCAGGGGTCATCGCCGGGGAGCTGTTTTTT. Its translation: CASSLSGVIAGELFF.

The chain has TRBV6-5 and TRBJ1-2; D gene uncertain. The CDR3 runs to 12 residues. Deletions cut 6 bases from V and 2 bases from J, with 7 bases between. Germline lookup yields CDR1 MNHEY and CDR2 SVGAGI. CDR3 in DNA: TGTGCCAGCAGCCGAACCAACTATGGCTACACCTTC. The encoded protein is CASSRTNYGYTF.

The V call is TRBV28, the J call TRBJ1-2, with D unclear. Trimming removed 3 bases from V and 9 bases from J, with 14 bases in between. This CDR3 has 13 amino acids. CDR1 and CDR2 (germline): MDHEN, SYDVKM. In DNA, the CDR3 is TGTGCCAGCAGTTTGCCCCCTACGGCGCGCTACACCTTC. Translating it yields CASSLPPTARYTF.

The rearrangement uses TRBV23-1 and TRBJ2-2, with D possibly TRBD2 on 7 matching bases. TRBV23-1 carries the ORF label, with uncertain function. Trimming left V 11 bases short and J 4 bases short, with 23 bases between. This CDR3 contains 16 residues. This chain's CDR3 is CALVRRGPSGTGELFF. The CDR3 coding sequence is TGCGCCTTAGTGAGGCGGGGGCCTTCCGGCACCGGGGAGCTGTTTTTT.

The CDR3 protein is CASSFRPGGNEQYV. The CDR3 DNA reads TGCGCCAGCAGCTTTAGACCAGGGGGGAACGAGCAGTACGTC. The rearrangement joins TRBV5-1 to TRBJ2-7; tentative D call: TRBD1 (7 bases). This CDR3 contains 14 residues. V was pared by 2 bases and J by 5 bases, with 14 bases between. From germline, CDR1 is SGHRS and CDR2 YFSETQ.

The genes are TRBV7-2 and TRBJ2-3; D assignment may be TRBD1 or TRBD2 (5 bases each). CDR3 length: 12 amino acids. Germline CDR1 is SGHTA and CDR2 is FQGNSA. Trimming left V 5 bases short and J 8 bases short, with 11 bases between. The CDR3 DNA reads as TGTGCCAGCAGCCCCCGGGACCTTACGCAGTATTTT. It yields the protein CASSPRDLTQYF.

This clone was seen just once. This chain connects TRBV13 to TRBJ1-1; 9 bases line up with TRBD1. The CDR3 totals 16 residues. CDR1 and CDR2 (germline): PRHDT, FYEKMQ (reference sequence). Trimming cost V 4 bases and J 1 base; bases outside gene matches: 7. The CDR3 reads CASSSSTGGANTEAFF. As DNA, the CDR3 is TGTGCCAGCAGCTCAAGTACAGGGGGCGCGAACACTGAAGCTTTCTTT.

The CDR3 sequence: CASRLAGADEDTQYF. The CDR3, as DNA: TGTGCCAGCCGCTTAGCGGGGGCAGACGAGGATACGCAGTATTTT. V is TRBV28 and J is TRBJ2-3; 9 bases are shared with TRBD2. CDR3 size: 15 residues. Germline assignment: CDR1 MDHEN and CDR2 SYDVKM. With 8 bases clipped from V and 6 bases from J, the junction kept 12 bases outside the gene matches.

Worth noting for this clone: Within the sample, other DNA sequences also encode this same CDR3. The J gene is TRBJ1-2, the V gene TRBV2; D unresolved. CDR1 is SNHLY, CDR2 FYNNEI, per germline. The CDR3 has 12 residues. The V end lost 3 bases, the J end lost 4 bases, and 6 bases lay between the germline ends. This chain's CDR3 is CASSEAAYGYTF. In nucleotides, the CDR3 is TGTGCCAGCAGTGAGGCAGCCTATGGCTACACCTTC.

The CDR3 bases are TGTGCCAGCAGCCAAGAGTGGGACGTGAGGAATGAGCAGTTCTTC. Translated: CASSQEWDVRNEQFF. The chain carries TRBV3-1 (or the pseudogene TRBV3-2) and TRBJ2-1, with D perhaps being TRBD1 or TRBD2 (5 bases each). Trimming cost V 0 bases and J 7 bases, with 13 bases left between them. The CDR3 is 15 amino acids. Germline V gene lookup returns CDR1 LGHDT and CDR2 YNNKEL (reference sequence).

This sequence joins TRBV5-1 and TRBJ2-3, with TRBD2 matching 12 bases. Germline V gene data show CDR1 as SGHRS and CDR2 as YFSETQ. V lost 1 base, J lost 0 bases, and 3 bases stayed unmatched. CDR3 length: 17 residues. The CDR3 loop is CASSLRLAGGSTDTQYF. CDR3 DNA: TGCGCCAGCAGCTTGCGTCTAGCGGGGGGGAGCACAGATACGCAGTATTTT.

The rearrangement uses TRBV6-5 and TRBJ1-2; the D gene is possibly TRBD1 (6 bases). The V end lost 0 bases, the J end lost 4 bases, and 15 bases lay between the germline ends. The CDR3 length is 16 residues. CDR1 is MNHEY and CDR2 is SVGAGI in the germline V gene. The CDR3 protein is CASSYSGARRVYGYTF. In DNA, the CDR3 is TGTGCCAGCAGTTACTCGGGGGCAAGGAGAGTCTATGGCTACACCTTC.